These 29 T cell receptor beta chains were sequenced from one sample in a study of radiotherapy plus CTLA-4 blockade in lung cancer. Sequencing used immunoSEQ multiplex PCR; TCRdb keeps in-frame clones, though not all of them. The table has about 76,000 clones, about 84% seen once. This sample comprised peripheral blood, obtained from a patient treated with radiotherapy plus ipilimumab. The receptors here all came from a human donor with non-small cell lung cancer who had stable disease on radiotherapy plus ipilimumab.

This clone has more than one count but fewer than ten. The chain carries TRBV6-6 and TRBJ2-2; 9 bases are shared with TRBD1. The CDR3 is 15 residues long. V trimming: 2 bases; J trimming: 5 bases; junction bases outside the gene matches: 3. The germline V gene encodes CDR1 MNHNY and CDR2 SVGAGI (reference sequence). CDR3 in amino acids: CASSYADRGTGELFF. CDR3 bases: TGTGCCAGCAGTTACGCCGACAGGGGGACCGGGGAGCTGTTTTTT.

The chain links TRBV27 to TRBJ1-2, with a weak D call TRBD1 (5 bases). This CDR3 region has 13 residues. Germline V gene data show CDR1 as MNHEY and CDR2 as SMNVEV (reference sequence). With 5 bases removed from V and 7 bases from J, the gap between germline ends came to 14 bases. This CDR3 is CASSPWGGAGYTF. For the CDR3, the DNA is TGTGCCAGCAGTCCCTGGGGGGGAGCTGGCTACACCTTC.

The gene calls are TRBV4-1 and TRBJ2-2; 9 nucleotides match TRBD1. Germline CDR1 reads MGHRA; CDR2 reads YSYEKL. The ends lost 5 bases at V and 2 bases at J; junction bases unmatched: 3. The CDR3 consists of 15 residues. CDR3 bases: TGCGCCAGCAGCTCGACAGGGGGAAACACCGGGGAGCTGTTTTTT. Translating it yields CASSSTGGNTGELFF.

This clone was picked up one time. J is TRBJ2-7 and V is TRBV28, with TRBD2 matching 7 bases. CDR1 and CDR2 from the germline V gene are MDHEN and SYDVKM. J lost 4 bases, V lost 8 bases, and 8 bases had no gene match. The CDR3 consists of 13 residues. CDR3 nucleotide sequence: TGTGCCAGCCTGGCGGGAGAAGATTACGAGCAGTACTTC. It yields the protein CASLAGEDYEQYF.

This clone was recorded only once. At one end the junction does not follow the germline gene, possibly because of a read error. The chain uses TRBV7-9 and TRBJ2-5; 7 nucleotides agree with TRBD1. Germline V gene lookup returns CDR1 SEHNR and CDR2 FQNEAQ (reference sequence). The CDR3 contains 16 residues. This CDR3 reads CASSLRQGPRQEAQYF. The DNA for the CDR3 is TGTGCCAGCAGCCTCCGACAGGGACCCAGACAAGAGGCCCAGTACTTC.

The chain carries TRBV10-2 and TRBJ2-5; 7 bases are shared with TRBD2. J was trimmed by 2 bases and V by 0 bases; bases with no gene match: 12. The germline CDR1 and CDR2 sequences are WSHSY and SAAADI. The CDR3 is made up of 18 amino acids. CDR3 sequence: CASSESVGTGGLQETQYF. The CDR3 DNA reads TGCGCCAGCAGTGAGTCCGTGGGAACGGGAGGTTTACAAGAGACCCAGTACTTC.

This chain connects TRBV29-1 to TRBJ1-2, with D uncertain. Trimming took off 3 bases at V and 8 bases at J, with 13 bases between the two ends. Germline-derived CDR1 and CDR2 are SQVTM and ANQGSEA. The CDR3 contains 12 residues. This CDR3 reads CSVESGFGGYTF. CDR3 nucleotide sequence: TGCAGCGTTGAGAGCGGCTTCGGGGGCTACACCTTC.

The chain joins TRBV9 to TRBJ2-3, with D possibly matching TRBD1 (5 bases). V shed 1 base and J shed 2 bases, with 8 bases lying between them. Germline V gives CDR1 SGDLS, CDR2 YYNGEE. The CDR3 length is 14 residues. This CDR3 reads CASSVQGYTDTQYF. The CDR3, as DNA: TGTGCCAGCAGCGTACAGGGATACACAGATACGCAGTATTTT.

The CDR3 here is CASSLGTGETGELFF. The CDR3 region has the DNA TGCGCCAGCAGCTTGGGGACAGGGGAAACCGGGGAGCTGTTTTTT. V gene TRBV5-1 combines with J gene TRBJ2-2, with TRBD1 matching 9 bases. Per the germline V gene, CDR1 is SGHRS and CDR2 is YFSETQ. The CDR3 length is 15 residues. With V trimmed by 0 bases and J by 5 bases, 2 bases remained unmatched.

This clone has just one count. This chain links TRBV19 with TRBJ2-7; 10 nucleotides match TRBD2. V gave up 6 bases and J gave up 4 bases; unmatched junction bases: 0. The CDR3 runs 12 residues. Per the germline V gene, CDR1 is LNHDA and CDR2 is SQIVND (reference sequence). CDR3 region: CASRTSGYEQYF. DNA of the CDR3: TGTGCCAGTAGGACTAGCGGGTACGAGCAGTACTTC.

By sample fraction, this clone is medium-sized. V usage is TRBV5-6 and J usage is TRBJ2-7; D is possibly TRBD2 (5 bases). CDR1 is SGHDT, CDR2 YYEEEE, per germline. The length of the CDR3 is 13 residues. The V gene lost 2 bases and the J gene lost 6 bases, with 12 bases spanning the gap. CDR3 amino acids: CASSFEGRGEQYF. The CDR3 region has the DNA TGTGCCAGCAGCTTTGAGGGTAGAGGCGAGCAGTACTTC.

The V gene is TRBV9, the J gene TRBJ1-1; TRBD1 is a possible D gene (5 bases). The CDR3 spans 17 residues. Germline-derived CDR1 and CDR2 are SGDLS and YYNGEE. V was pared by 0 bases and J by 4 bases, with 19 bases between. The CDR3, as DNA: TGTGCCAGCAGCGTAGAGGGAGAGCAGGGCATCGGCACTGAAGCTTTCTTT. Its protein product is CASSVEGEQGIGTEAFF.

As for this clone: The sample contains more than one DNA sequence encoding this CDR3. The rearrangement joins TRBV6-5 to TRBJ1-4; TRBD1 might be the D (6 bases). Trimming stripped 6 bases from V and 8 bases from J, with 16 bases between. The germline CDR1 and CDR2 sequences are MNHEY and SVGAGI. There are 14 residues in the CDR3. The CDR3 region is CASSRTGSGEKLFF. The CDR3 DNA sequence: TGTGCCAGCAGCCGTACAGGGTCCGGAGAAAAACTGTTTTTT.

This clone has a handful of counts. V and J are TRBV7-9 and TRBJ1-3, with no clear D. From germline, CDR1 is SEHNR and CDR2 FQNEAQ (reference sequence). Trimming left V 4 bases short and J 4 bases short, with 11 bases between. This CDR3 contains 14 residues. CDR3 in DNA: TGTGCCAGCAGCTCCCCCTTATCCGGAAACACCATATATTTT. The encoded protein is CASSSPLSGNTIYF.

This clone has a handful of counts. The chain has TRBV19 and TRBJ2-6; D not resolved. V lost 3 bases to trimming and J lost 0 bases, with 9 bases between them. CDR3 length: 16 amino acids. Germline lookup yields CDR1 LNHDA and CDR2 SQIVND (reference sequence). CDR3 DNA sequence: TGTGCCAGTAGTATTAGCCAGATCTCTGGGGCCAACGTCCTGACTTTC. It codes for CASSISQISGANVLTF. Full variable domain (outside the CDR3, taken from reference TRBV19 and TRBJ2-6): DGGITQSPKYLFRKEGQNVTLSCEQNLNHDAMYWYRQDPGQGLRLIYYSQIVNDFQKGDIAEGYSVSREKKESFPLTVTSAQKNPTAFYLCASSISQISGANVLTFGAGSRLTVL.

In the case of this clone: The same CDR3 also results from other DNA sequences found in this sample. V usage is TRBV18 and J usage is TRBJ2-6; weak D call: TRBD2 (6 bases). From germline, CDR1 is KGHSH and CDR2 LQKENI. The CDR3 covers 16 residues. Trimming took off 2 bases at V and 0 bases at J, with 8 bases between the two ends. The CDR3 reads CASSPRGGSGANVLTF. CDR3 DNA sequence: TGTGCCAGCTCACCAAGGGGAGGCTCTGGGGCCAACGTCCTGACTTTC.

This clone has a handful of counts. The chain uses TRBV11-2 and TRBJ1-4; 8 bases fit TRBD1. Looked up from germline, CDR1 is SGHAT and CDR2 is FQNNGV. V lost 5 bases, J lost 8 bases, and 13 bases stayed unmatched. The length of the CDR3 is 16 residues. The CDR3 spells CASSISGGERGEKLFF. CDR3 nucleotide sequence: TGTGCCAGCAGCATCTCAGGGGGCGAGCGGGGAGAAAAACTGTTTTTT.

This chain links TRBV6-5 with TRBJ2-1, with D perhaps being TRBD1 or TRBD2 (5 bases each). In germline, CDR1 is MNHEY, CDR2 SVGAGI. V lost 2 bases to trimming and J lost 13 bases, with 15 bases between them. The CDR3 is 13 amino acids. The CDR3 sequence: CASSYPGTRNQFF. DNA for the CDR3: TGTGCCAGCAGTTACCCGGGGACCCGAAATCAGTTCTTC.

The chain has TRBV15 and TRBJ2-1, with 7 bases aligning to TRBD2. The germline CDR1 and CDR2 sequences are LNHNV and YYDKDF (reference sequence). CDR3 length equals 15 residues. With 5 bases clipped from V and 3 bases from J, the junction kept 7 bases outside the gene matches. The CDR3 is CATSRGDGRYNEQFF. The CDR3 nucleotides are TGTGCCACCAGCCGGGGGGACGGCCGCTACAATGAGCAGTTCTTC.

CDR3 sequence: CASSWTSGANNEQFF. DNA of the CDR3: TGTGCCAGCAGTTGGACTAGCGGGGCGAACAATGAGCAGTTCTTC. The rearrangement uses TRBV27 and TRBJ2-1, with 12 bases fitting TRBD2. The length of the CDR3 is 15 residues. CDR1 is MNHEY, CDR2 SMNVEV, per germline (reference sequence). The trim removed 4 bases at V and 5 bases at J, leaving 3 bases unmatched.

The rearrangement uses TRBV28 and TRBJ2-5; D possibly uses TRBD1 or TRBD2 (5 bases each). The V gene's germline CDR1 is MDHEN and CDR2 SYDVKM. V lost 5 bases and J 4 bases, leaving 17 bases between the germline ends. The CDR3 has 15 amino acids. The CDR3 reads CASSASGLRGETQYF. The CDR3 coding sequence is TGTGCCAGCAGTGCATCGGGGCTCCGGGGAGAGACCCAGTACTTC. The complete variable domain, with remaining parts taken from reference TRBV28 and TRBJ2-5, reads DVKVTQSSRYLVKRTGEKVFLECVQDMDHENMFWYRQDPGLGLRLIYFSYDVKMKEKGDIPEGYSVSREKKERFSLILESASTNQTSMYLCASSASGLRGETQYFGPGTRLLVL.

The J gene is TRBJ1-3, the V gene TRBV5-8; D possibly corresponds to TRBD1 (5 bases). Trimming removed 0 bases from V and 2 bases from J, with 9 bases in between. The CDR3 spans 15 residues. The germline V gene encodes CDR1 SGHTS and CDR2 YDEGEE. In nucleotides, the CDR3 is TGTGCCAGCAGCTTGGACTCAGGGCCTGGAAACACCATATATTTT. Translated, it gives CASSLDSGPGNTIYF.

The genes are TRBV6-1 and TRBJ1-5; the D is unclear. Germline CDR1 MNHNS, CDR2 SASEGT. The CDR3 consists of 14 residues. The V end lost 7 bases, the J end lost 2 bases, and 12 bases lay between the germline ends. The CDR3 loop is CASNTRAGNQPQHF. The CDR3 nucleotides are TGTGCCAGCAATACCCGGGCGGGCAATCAGCCCCAGCATTTT.

The chain combines TRBV7-9 with TRBJ2-5; the D is unclear. Trimming left V 1 base short and J 1 base short, with 13 bases between. The CDR3 spans 16 residues. Germline V CDR1 and CDR2: SEHNR, FQNEAQ (reference sequence). The CDR3 loop reads CASSLVVGTVQETQYF. CDR3 bases: TGTGCCAGCAGCTTAGTAGTTGGCACAGTCCAAGAGACCCAGTACTTC. Variable domain in full (rest from reference TRBV7-9 and TRBJ2-5): DTGVSQNPRHKITKRGQNVTFRCDPISEHNRLYWYRQTLGQGPEFLTYFQNEAQLEKSRLLSDRFSAERPKGSFSTLEIQRTEQGDSAMYLCASSLVVGTVQETQYFGPGTRLLVL.

A few counts support this clone. The rearrangement uses TRBV7-9 and TRBJ2-1; 7 positions match TRBD2. Germline lookup yields CDR1 SEHNR and CDR2 FQNEAQ (reference sequence). The CDR3 totals 12 residues. V trimming: 5 bases; J trimming: 8 bases; junction bases outside the gene matches: 3. CDR3 coding DNA: TGTGCCAGCAGCGGACTAGAAGATGAGCAGTTCTTC. It specifies CASSGLEDEQFF.

This clone was observed once. The chain employs TRBV28 and TRBJ1-4; D may be TRBD1 (5 bases). Germline V lookup: CDR1 MDHEN, CDR2 SYDVKM. The CDR3 has 12 residues. V was pared by 10 bases and J by 5 bases, with 11 bases between. This chain's CDR3 is CANGTDNEKLFF. CDR3 sequence (DNA): TGTGCCAACGGGACGGACAATGAAAAACTGTTTTTT.

This chain connects TRBV6-5 to TRBJ1-5; a weak D match, TRBD1 (5 bases). Germline loops: CDR1 MNHEY, CDR2 SVGAGI. The germline V and J ends were trimmed by 5 bases and 0 bases, with 11 bases remaining between them. This CDR3 spans 15 amino acids. DNA for the CDR3: TGTGCCAGCAGTCCTCAGGGCCTTAGCAATCAGCCCCAGCATTTT. This translates into CASSPQGLSNQPQHF.

The chain employs TRBV19 and TRBJ1-2, with 7 bases that match TRBD1. CDR3 size: 12 residues. J was trimmed by 5 bases and V by 8 bases; bases with no gene match: 5. Germline lookup yields CDR1 LNHDA and CDR2 SQIVND (reference sequence). Here the CDR3 DNA reads TGTGCCAGTGGTTGGGACAGATATGGCTACACCTTC. Protein: CASGWDRYGYTF.

This clone was recorded only once. The rearrangement links TRBV2 to TRBJ2-1; D may match TRBD1 or TRBD2 (5 bases each). CDR1 is SNHLY and CDR2 is FYNNEI in the germline V gene. The V end lost 4 bases, the J end lost 9 bases, and 13 bases lay between the germline ends. The CDR3 runs to 13 residues. Written as DNA, the CDR3 is TGTGCCAGCAGTGTACAGGTTGCGGGTGAGCAGTTCTTC. Translating gives CASSVQVAGEQFF.